This T cell receptor beta chain was sequenced for a study of blood T cell repertoires in COVID-19. Background on the study: Italy, Spain and the United States were the sources of the convalescent and acute COVID-19 samples. T cells, B-cell-depleted T cells, or PBMCs provided the cDNA or gDNA that served as material.

Germline assignment: CDR1 SGDLS and CDR2 YYNGEE. The CDR3 runs to 16 residues. V was clipped by 1 base and J by 7 bases, with 15 bases between them. Under the authors' procedure: It was from reference gene primer amplification that nucleated cell counts were estimated. Sequenced by immunoSEQ multiplex PCR; TCRdb stores in-frame clones only, minus some. V and J calls and clone size are those listed in that table; D and trimming were worked out from the DNA. The table records hundreds of thousands of clones, approximately 80% of them present only once. The sequencing input was peripheral blood. This receptor was obtained from a man aged 25 to 40 with active or convalescent COVID-19. The chain combines TRBV9 with TRBJ1-6; a possible D gene is TRBD1 (6 bases). The CDR3 nucleotides are TGTGCCAGCAGCGTAACACCCGACAGGAGGAATTCACCCCTCCACTTT. It yields the protein CASSVTPDRRNSPLHF.